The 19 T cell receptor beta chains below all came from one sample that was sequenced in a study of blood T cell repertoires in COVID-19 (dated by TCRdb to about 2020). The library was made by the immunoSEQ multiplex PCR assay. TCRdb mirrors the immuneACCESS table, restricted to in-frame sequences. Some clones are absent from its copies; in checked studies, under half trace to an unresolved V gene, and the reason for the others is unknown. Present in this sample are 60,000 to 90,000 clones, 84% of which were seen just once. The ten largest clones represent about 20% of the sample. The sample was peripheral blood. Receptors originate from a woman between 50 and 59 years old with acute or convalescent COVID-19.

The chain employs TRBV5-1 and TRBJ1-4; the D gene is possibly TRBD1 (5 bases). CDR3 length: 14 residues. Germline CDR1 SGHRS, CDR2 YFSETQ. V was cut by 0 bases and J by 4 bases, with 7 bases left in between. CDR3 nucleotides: TGCGCCAGCAGCTTGGACAGGCTTAATGAAAAACTGTTTTTT. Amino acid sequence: CASSLDRLNEKLFF.

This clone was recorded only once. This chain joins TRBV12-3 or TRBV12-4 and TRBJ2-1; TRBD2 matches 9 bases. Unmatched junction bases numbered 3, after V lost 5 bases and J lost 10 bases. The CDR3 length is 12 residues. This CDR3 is CASSTGLAEQFF. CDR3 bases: TGTGCCAGCAGTACCGGACTAGCGGAGCAGTTCTTC.

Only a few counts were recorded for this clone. Here the CDR3 reads CASQNRGRSYNEQFF. For the CDR3, the DNA is TGTGCCAGTCAAAACAGGGGCCGCTCCTACAATGAGCAGTTCTTC. V gene TRBV19 combines with J gene TRBJ2-1; 7 nucleotides match TRBD1. This CDR3 has 15 residues. Germline V gene lookup returns CDR1 LNHDA and CDR2 SQIVND (reference sequence). The trim removed 8 bases at V and 0 bases at J, leaving 7 bases unmatched.

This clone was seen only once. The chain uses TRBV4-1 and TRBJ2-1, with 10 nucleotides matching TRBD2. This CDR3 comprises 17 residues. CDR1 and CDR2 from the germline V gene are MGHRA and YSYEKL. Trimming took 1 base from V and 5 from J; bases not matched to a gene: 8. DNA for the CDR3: TGCGCCAGCAGCCAAGGCCCTCCTAGCGGGAGAGACAATGAGCAGTTCTTC. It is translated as CASSQGPPSGRDNEQFF.

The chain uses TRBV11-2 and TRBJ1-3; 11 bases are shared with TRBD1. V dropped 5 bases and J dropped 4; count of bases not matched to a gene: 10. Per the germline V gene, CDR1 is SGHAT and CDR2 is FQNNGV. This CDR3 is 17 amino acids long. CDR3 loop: CASSGMDRGLYGNTIYF. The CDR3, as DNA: TGTGCCAGCAGCGGGATGGACAGGGGGCTTTACGGAAACACCATATATTTT.

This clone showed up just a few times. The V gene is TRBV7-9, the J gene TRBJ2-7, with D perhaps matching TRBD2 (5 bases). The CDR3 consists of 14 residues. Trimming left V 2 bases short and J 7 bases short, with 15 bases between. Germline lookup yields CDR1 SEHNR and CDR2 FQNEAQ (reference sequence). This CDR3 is CASSLSLPTGEQYF. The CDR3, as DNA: TGTGCCAGCAGCTTATCCCTTCCGACGGGGGAGCAGTACTTC.

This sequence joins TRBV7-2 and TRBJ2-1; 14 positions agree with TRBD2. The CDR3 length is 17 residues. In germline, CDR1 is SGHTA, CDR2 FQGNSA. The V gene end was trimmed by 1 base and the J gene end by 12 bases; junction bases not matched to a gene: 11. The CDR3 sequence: CASSLVGGTSGRGVQFF. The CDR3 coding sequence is TGTGCCAGCAGCTTAGTAGGCGGGACTAGCGGGAGAGGGGTGCAGTTCTTC.

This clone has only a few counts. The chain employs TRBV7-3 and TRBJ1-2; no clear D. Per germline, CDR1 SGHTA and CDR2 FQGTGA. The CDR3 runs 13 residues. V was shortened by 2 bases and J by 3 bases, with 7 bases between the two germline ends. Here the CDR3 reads CASSLGQYYGYTF. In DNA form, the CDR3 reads TGTGCCAGCAGCTTAGGGCAGTACTATGGCTACACCTTC. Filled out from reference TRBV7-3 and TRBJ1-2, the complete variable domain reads GAGVSQTPSNKVTEKGKYVELRCDPISGHTALYWYRQSLGQGPEFLIYFQGTGAADDSGLPNDRFFAVRPEGSVSTLKIQRTERGDSAVYLCASSLGQYYGYTFGSGTRLTVV.

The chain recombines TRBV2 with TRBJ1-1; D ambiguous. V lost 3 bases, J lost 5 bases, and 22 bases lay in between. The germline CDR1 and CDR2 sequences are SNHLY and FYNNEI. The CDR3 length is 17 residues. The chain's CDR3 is CASSEFGAIKRGTEAFF. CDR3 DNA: TGTGCCAGCAGTGAGTTTGGTGCTATTAAAAGAGGGACTGAAGCTTTCTTT.

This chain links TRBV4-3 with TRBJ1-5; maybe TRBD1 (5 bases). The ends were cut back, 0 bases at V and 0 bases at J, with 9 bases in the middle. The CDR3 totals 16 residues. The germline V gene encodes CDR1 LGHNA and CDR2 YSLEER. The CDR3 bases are TGCGCCAGCAGCCAAGAGGGGCCGAATAGCAATCAGCCCCAGCATTTT. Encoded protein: CASSQEGPNSNQPQHF.

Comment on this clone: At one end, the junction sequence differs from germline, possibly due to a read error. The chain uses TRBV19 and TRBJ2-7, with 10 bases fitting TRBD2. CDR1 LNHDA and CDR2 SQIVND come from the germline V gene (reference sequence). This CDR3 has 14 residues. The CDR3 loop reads CASTNSGRPYEQYF. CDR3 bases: TGTGCCAGTACTAATAGCGGGAGGCCCTATGAGCAGTACTTC.

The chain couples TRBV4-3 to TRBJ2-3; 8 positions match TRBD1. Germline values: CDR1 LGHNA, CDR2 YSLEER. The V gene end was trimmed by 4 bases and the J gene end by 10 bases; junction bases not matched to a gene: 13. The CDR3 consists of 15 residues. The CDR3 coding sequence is TGCGCCAGCAGCCTAGCCAGGGGGCCGACATCCGCGCAGTATTTT. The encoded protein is CASSLARGPTSAQYF.

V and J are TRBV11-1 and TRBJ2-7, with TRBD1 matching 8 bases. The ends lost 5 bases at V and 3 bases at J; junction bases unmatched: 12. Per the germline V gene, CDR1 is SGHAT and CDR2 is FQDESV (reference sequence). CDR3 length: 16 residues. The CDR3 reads CASSTGQGKTHYEQYF. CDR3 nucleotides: TGTGCCAGCAGCACTGGACAGGGAAAGACCCACTACGAGCAGTACTTC.

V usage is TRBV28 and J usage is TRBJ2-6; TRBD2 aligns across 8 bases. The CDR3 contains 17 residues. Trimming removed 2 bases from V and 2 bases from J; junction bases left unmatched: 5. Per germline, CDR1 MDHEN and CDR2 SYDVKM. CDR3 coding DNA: TGTGCCAGCAGTTTAATAGCGGGGCAAACTGGGGCCAACGTCCTGACTTTC. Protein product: CASSLIAGQTGANVLTF.

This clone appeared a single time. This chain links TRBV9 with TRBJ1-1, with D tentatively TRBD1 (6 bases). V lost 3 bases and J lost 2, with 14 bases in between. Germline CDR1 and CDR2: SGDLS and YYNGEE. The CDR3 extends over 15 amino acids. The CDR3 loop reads CASSAQDSTNTEAFF. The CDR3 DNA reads TGTGCCAGCAGCGCCCAGGACAGTACCAACACTGAAGCTTTCTTT. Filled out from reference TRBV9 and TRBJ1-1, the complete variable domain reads DSGVTQTPKHLITATGQRVTLRCSPRSGDLSVYWYQQSLDQGLQFLIQYYNGEERAKGNILERFSAQQFPDLHSELNLSSLELGDSALYFCASSAQDSTNTEAFFGQGTRLTVV.

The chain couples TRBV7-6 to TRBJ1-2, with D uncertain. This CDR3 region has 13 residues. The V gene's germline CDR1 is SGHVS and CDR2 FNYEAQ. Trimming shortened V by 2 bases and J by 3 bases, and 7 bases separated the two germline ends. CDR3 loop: CASSLNMDYGYTF. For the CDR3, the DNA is TGTGCCAGCAGCTTAAACATGGACTATGGCTACACCTTC. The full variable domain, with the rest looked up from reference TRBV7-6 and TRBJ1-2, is GAGVSQSPRYKVTKRGQDVALRCDPISGHVSLYWYRQALGQGPEFLTYFNYEAQQDKSGLPNDRFSAERPEGSISTLTIQRTEQRDSAMYRCASSLNMDYGYTFGSGTRLTVV.

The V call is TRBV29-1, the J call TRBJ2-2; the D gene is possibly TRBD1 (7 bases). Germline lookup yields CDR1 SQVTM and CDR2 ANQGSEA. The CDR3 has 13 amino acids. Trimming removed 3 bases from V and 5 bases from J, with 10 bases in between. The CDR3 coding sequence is TGCAGCGTTGACAGGGGGGTAACCGGGGAGCTGTTTTTT. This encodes CSVDRGVTGELFF.

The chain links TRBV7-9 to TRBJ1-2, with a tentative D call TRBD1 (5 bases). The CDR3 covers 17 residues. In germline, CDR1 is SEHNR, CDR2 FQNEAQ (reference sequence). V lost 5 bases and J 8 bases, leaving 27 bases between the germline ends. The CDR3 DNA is TGTGCCAGCAGCCCATCGTCCCCCTCTGGACATCCAATCGGCTACACCTTC. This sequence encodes CASSPSSPSGHPIGYTF.

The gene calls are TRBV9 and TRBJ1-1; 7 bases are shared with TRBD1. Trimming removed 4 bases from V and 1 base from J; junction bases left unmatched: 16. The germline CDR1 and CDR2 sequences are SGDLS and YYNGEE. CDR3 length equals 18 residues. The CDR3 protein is CASSPKDRLGTSNTEAFF. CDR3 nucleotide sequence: TGTGCCAGCAGCCCCAAGGACAGGCTAGGGACATCGAACACTGAAGCTTTCTTT.